This passage covers 20 T cell receptor beta chains from one sample sequenced in a study of blood T cell repertoires in COVID-19. TCRdb's copy holds only in-frame clones and misses some; the assay was immunoSEQ multiplex PCR. The sample includes around 330,000 clones, about 89% seen only once; the top ten take about 5.2%. Sequencing was carried out using PBMCs or T cells enriched from blood (not recorded which). These receptors all stem from a man in his 60s who had recovered from COVID-19.

The chain joins TRBV6-5 to TRBJ2-5; 7 bases are a match to TRBD2. Germline V gene sequence: CDR1 MNHEY, CDR2 SVGAGI. CDR3 length: 12 residues. V lost 8 bases to trimming and J lost 6 bases; unmatched junction nucleotides: 6. CDR3 sequence reads: CASLGGGQTQYF. CDR3 nucleotide sequence: TGTGCCAGCCTTGGCGGGGGTCAGACCCAGTACTTC.

The chain employs TRBV9 and TRBJ1-6; a possible D gene is TRBD1 (5 bases). CDR3 length: 16 residues. The germline V gene encodes CDR1 SGDLS and CDR2 YYNGEE. V was clipped by 4 bases and J by 3 bases, with 14 bases between them. The CDR3 nucleotides are TGTGCCAGCAGCTCTAGCGGGGGGTACTATAATTCACCCCTCCACTTT. It translates to CASSSSGGYYNSPLHF.

The chain has TRBV19 and TRBJ2-2, with 8 nucleotides matching TRBD1. The CDR3 contains 17 residues. V lost 5 bases and J lost 0; bases outside the gene matches: 8. The germline CDR1 and CDR2 sequences are LNHDA and SQIVND (reference sequence). The CDR3 region has the DNA TGTGCCAGTAGTCGCTATGGGACAGGTTCGAACACCGGGGAGCTGTTTTTT. This gives the protein CASSRYGTGSNTGELFF.

The chain recombines TRBV28 with TRBJ1-5, with a possible D match to TRBD1 (5 bases). Per germline, CDR1 MDHEN and CDR2 SYDVKM. The length of the CDR3 is 12 residues. V lost 8 bases to trimming and J lost 7 bases, with 12 bases between them. Written as DNA, the CDR3 is TGTGCCAGCCTCCAGGGTCCACAGCCCCAGCATTTT. This gives the protein CASLQGPQPQHF. The full variable domain, completed using reference TRBV28 and TRBJ1-5, is DVKVTQSSRYLVKRTGEKVFLECVQDMDHENMFWYRQDPGLGLRLIYFSYDVKMKEKGDIPEGYSVSREKKERFSLILESASTNQTSMYLCASLQGPQPQHFGDGTRLSIL.

This chain links TRBV3-1 (or the pseudogene TRBV3-2) with TRBJ2-1, with 8 bases fitting TRBD2. Germline V lookup: CDR1 LGHDT, CDR2 YNNKEL (reference sequence). The CDR3 length is 15 residues. Trimming cost V 3 bases and J 1 base; bases outside gene matches: 2. The CDR3 is CASSQPGGSYNEQFF. CDR3 DNA sequence: TGTGCCAGCAGCCAGCCGGGAGGGTCCTACAATGAGCAGTTCTTC.

The V gene is TRBV3-1 (or the pseudogene TRBV3-2), the J gene TRBJ2-5; 11 nucleotides match TRBD1. This CDR3 is built from 17 residues. Trimming took 4 bases from V and 5 from J; bases not matched to a gene: 12. Germline-derived CDR1 and CDR2 are LGHDT and YNNKEL (reference sequence). The CDR3 protein is CASSPGTGGGRSETQYF. DNA for the CDR3: TGTGCCAGCAGCCCTGGGACAGGGGGGGGTAGGTCGGAGACCCAGTACTTC.

V is TRBV5-1 and J is TRBJ2-7, with D perhaps matching TRBD2 (5 bases). V lost 7 bases and J 3 bases, leaving 14 bases between the germline ends. The germline V gene encodes CDR1 SGHRS and CDR2 YFSETQ. The CDR3 has 13 residues. For the CDR3, the DNA is TGCGCCAGCGGGCCGGGTGGAGGCTACGAGCAGTACTTC. Translating it yields CASGPGGGYEQYF. The variable domain in full, completed from reference TRBV5-1 and TRBJ2-7, reads KAGVTQTPRYLIKTRGQQVTLSCSPISGHRSVSWYQQTPGQGLQFLFEYFSETQRNKGNFPGRFSGRQFSNSRSEMNVSTLELGDSALYLCASGPGGGYEQYFGPGTRLTVT.

V and J are TRBV4-2 and TRBJ1-5; D uncertain. The CDR3 totals 13 residues. Trimming pared 0 bases from V and 9 bases from J, leaving 9 bases between. The germline gives CDR1 LGHNA, CDR2 YNFKEQ. CDR3 sequence (DNA): TGTGCCAGCAGCCAAGAATCCTCGAGGCCCCAGCATTTT. Encoded protein: CASSQESSRPQHF.

V is TRBV28 and J is TRBJ2-1; the D gene is possibly TRBD2 (6 bases). This CDR3 has 13 residues. The V end lost 3 bases, the J end lost 4 bases, and 7 bases lay between the germline ends. Germline CDR1 MDHEN, CDR2 SYDVKM. The DNA for the CDR3 is TGTGCCAGCAGTTTCGGGGGTTACAATGAGCAGTTCTTC. Amino acid sequence: CASSFGGYNEQFF.

V gene TRBV4-2 combines with J gene TRBJ2-1; 8 bases are a match to TRBD2. V was clipped by 1 base and J by 7 bases; unmatched bases: 15. In germline, CDR1 is LGHNA, CDR2 YNFKEQ. The CDR3 is 18 residues long. CDR3 residues: CASSQGGRAGLARNEQFF. The CDR3 DNA sequence: TGTGCCAGCAGCCAAGGCGGCAGGGCCGGACTAGCCCGGAATGAGCAGTTCTTC.

The CDR3 reads CASSSPTGNTEAFF. The DNA for the CDR3 is TGTGCCAGCAGCTCGCCGACAGGGAACACTGAAGCTTTCTTT. This chain links TRBV13 with TRBJ1-1, with a tentative D call TRBD1 (6 bases). V lost 4 bases, J lost 1 base, and 10 bases lay in between. Per germline, CDR1 PRHDT and CDR2 FYEKMQ (reference sequence). The CDR3 has 14 residues.

The rearrangement joins TRBV5-8 to TRBJ2-7, with 11 bases fitting TRBD2. After removal of 4 bases from V and 1 base from J, the junction contained 4 bases not matched to a gene. Germline V CDR1 and CDR2: SGHTS, YDEGEE. The length of the CDR3 is 15 residues. The CDR3 sequence: CASSLLAGGSYEQYF. In nucleotides, the CDR3 is TGTGCCAGCAGCCTCTTAGCGGGAGGGTCCTACGAGCAGTACTTC.

This chain uses TRBV19 with TRBJ1-3; D is perhaps TRBD1 (5 bases). The CDR3 has 14 residues. The V gene's germline CDR1 is LNHDA and CDR2 SQIVND (reference sequence). Trimming shortened V by 5 bases and J by 4 bases, and 12 bases separated the two germline ends. DNA of the CDR3: TGTGCCAGTAGTGATACAGGTGGAGGAAACACCATATATTTT. Translation: CASSDTGGGNTIYF.

This chain joins TRBV24-1 and TRBJ2-1, with 7 bases identical to TRBD2. Germline V gene lookup returns CDR1 KGHDR and CDR2 SFDVKD. This CDR3 has 15 amino acids. The junction had 13 bases not matched to a gene; V was cut back by 7 bases and J by 8 bases. The CDR3 is CATSTTSRVGDEQFF. CDR3 DNA: TGTGCCACCAGCACGACTAGCAGGGTGGGGGATGAGCAGTTCTTC.

This sequence joins TRBV29-1 and TRBJ1-4; 7 bases are a match to TRBD1. V lost 6 bases, J lost 5 bases, and 3 bases stayed unmatched. Germline V gene sequence: CDR1 SQVTM, CDR2 ANQGSEA. This CDR3 is built from 12 residues. CDR3 region: CSVVQGNEKLFF. CDR3 in DNA: TGCAGCGTCGTACAGGGGAATGAAAAACTGTTTTTT. Complete variable domain (other parts from reference TRBV29-1 and TRBJ1-4): SAVISQKPSRDICQRGTSLTIQCQVDSQVTMMFWYRQQPGQSLTLIATANQGSEATYESGFVIDKFPISRPNLTFSTLTVSNMSPEDSSIYLCSVVQGNEKLFFGSGTQLSVL.

V gene TRBV11-2 combines with J gene TRBJ2-5; 8 bases fit TRBD1. J gave up 5 bases and V 1 base, and 3 bases lay outside the gene matches. The CDR3 is made up of 14 amino acids. Germline lookup yields CDR1 SGHAT and CDR2 FQNNGV. The CDR3 DNA reads as TGTGCCAGCAGCTTAGGTCAGGGGGCCGAGACCCAGTACTTC. Encoded protein: CASSLGQGAETQYF.

The V call is TRBV19, the J call TRBJ2-7; 9 bases fit TRBD1. The J segment lost 4 bases and the V segment lost 4 bases, leaving 2 bases of the junction unmatched. CDR1 and CDR2 (germline): LNHDA, SQIVND (reference sequence). The CDR3 runs 13 residues. The CDR3 DNA is TGTGCCAGTAGTACCGGACAGGGGTACGAGCAGTACTTC. Protein: CASSTGQGYEQYF. Based on the CDR3 plus reference TRBV19 and TRBJ2-7, the full variable domain is DGGITQSPKYLFRKEGQNVTLSCEQNLNHDAMYWYRQDPGQGLRLIYYSQIVNDFQKGDIAEGYSVSREKKESFPLTVTSAQKNPTAFYLCASSTGQGYEQYFGPGTRLTVT.

The chain is built from TRBV28 and TRBJ2-1, with TRBD2 identical over 9 bases. The ends lost 5 bases at V and 8 bases at J; junction bases unmatched: 13. This CDR3 contains 16 residues. Germline loops: CDR1 MDHEN, CDR2 SYDVKM. CDR3 protein: CASSAGLAKGWDEQFF. CDR3 DNA sequence: TGTGCCAGCAGTGCCGGACTAGCGAAAGGTTGGGATGAGCAGTTCTTC.

The rearrangement uses TRBV5-1 and TRBJ2-1; D gene uncertain. Germline CDR1 SGHRS, CDR2 YFSETQ. There are 14 residues in the CDR3. V shed 0 bases and J shed 7 bases, with 11 bases lying between them. As DNA, the CDR3 is TGCGCCAGCAGCTTGGGTGTAGCACCAAATGAGCAGTTCTTC. As protein: CASSLGVAPNEQFF.

This rearrangement joins TRBV9 to TRBJ1-4; D not certain. CDR1 is SGDLS and CDR2 is YYNGEE in the germline V gene. This CDR3 has 14 amino acids. Trimming left V 0 bases short and J 3 bases short, with 6 bases between. The CDR3 sequence: CASSVDSSNEKLFF. CDR3 nucleotides: TGTGCCAGCAGCGTAGATAGCTCTAATGAAAAACTGTTTTTT.